Listed below are T cell receptor beta chains from one sample, sequenced in a study of long-term antiretroviral therapy in people with HIV. Generated by immunoSEQ multiplex PCR, the TCRdb table keeps only in-frame clones and is missing some. The repertoire consists of some 30,000 clones, with 97% occurring once and the leading ten covering about 1.9%. The source material was unsorted PBMCs, sampled 7.6 years after starting antiretroviral therapy. These TCRs come from a man in his thirties or forties with HIV. CDR3s include the opening cysteine and the closing phenylalanine or tryptophan. A D gene is named only where the DNA matches it firmly. Part of the rows lack a size; the others show once, few, many or a class for expanded clones.

CDR3aa,CDR3nt,abundance,v_gene,j_gene,d_gene
CASSPQAVLNTGELFF,TGTGCCAGCTCCCCACAAGCGGTCTTAAACACCGGGGAGCTGTTTTTT,-,TRBV18,TRBJ2-2,-
CASSKDREYGYTF,TGTGCCAGCAGTAAGGACAGGGAGTATGGCTACACCTTC,-,TRBV2,TRBJ1-2,TRBD1
CASSPGLLNEQFF,TGTGCCAGCAGCCCTGGGTTATTGAATGAGCAGTTCTTC,-,TRBV11-1,TRBJ2-1,-
CASSFPSGGQLTHSNQPQHF,TGTGCCAGCAGTTTCCCGTCGGGGGGGCAGCTTACACATAGCAATCAGCCCCAGCATTTT,-,TRBV28,TRBJ1-5,-
CASSQEGDGQFF,TGCGCCAGCAGCCAAGAGGGGGACGGGCAGTTCTTC,-,TRBV4-3,TRBJ2-1,-
CASSFDRGDEKLFF,TGTGCCAGCAGCTTCGACAGGGGGGACGAAAAACTGTTTTTT,-,TRBV5-4,TRBJ1-4,TRBD1
CASSEGQRAGANVLTF,TGTGCCAGCTCAGAAGGGCAGCGGGCTGGGGCCAACGTCCTGACTTTC,-,TRBV18,TRBJ2-6,-
CASSRTFASDEQFF,TGTGCCAGTAGTCGGACTTTCGCTAGCGATGAGCAGTTCTTC,-,TRBV19,TRBJ2-1,-
CASSVNSGANVLTF,TGTGCCAGCAGCGTGAACTCTGGGGCCAACGTCCTGACTTTC,-,TRBV9,TRBJ2-6,-
CASSPGNNYGYTF,TGTGCCAGCAGTCCGGGAAACAACTATGGCTACACCTTC,once,TRBV6-1,TRBJ1-2,-
CASSLGVSAEAFF,TGCGCCAGCAGCTTGGGGGTAAGCGCGGAAGCTTTCTTT,-,TRBV5-1,TRBJ1-1,-
CASSPGSQETQYF,TGTGCCAGCAGCCCGGGTTCTCAAGAGACCCAGTACTTC,once,TRBV11-3,TRBJ2-5,-
CSVDPGGGYGYTF,TGCAGCGTTGACCCCGGGGGCGGCTATGGCTACACCTTC,-,TRBV29-1,TRBJ1-2,-
CASSIVGTGVAAFF,TGTGCCAGTAGTATAGTGGGGACAGGGGTGGCAGCTTTCTTT,-,TRBV19,TRBJ1-1,TRBD1
CSAGQGYEKLFF,TGCAGCGCGGGACAGGGGTATGAAAAACTGTTTTTT,once,TRBV29-1,TRBJ1-4,TRBD1
CASSLSSNQPQHF,TGTGCCAGCAGCTTGAGTAGCAATCAGCCCCAGCATTTT,-,TRBV5-8,TRBJ1-5,-
CASSLVWGRGGARDTQYF,TGTGCCAGCAGCTTAGTTTGGGGACGCGGGGGGGCAAGAGATACGCAGTATTTT,-,TRBV7-9,TRBJ2-3,TRBD2
CASSLPRTGKYNSPLHF,TGTGCCAGCAGCCTCCCCCGGACAGGAAAATATAATTCACCCCTCCACTTT,few,TRBV14,TRBJ1-6,TRBD1
CASSRVPQETQYF,TGTGCCAGCAGCCGGGTTCCCCAAGAGACCCAGTACTTC,-,TRBV6-1,TRBJ2-5,-
CASSIGGDQPQHF,TGTGCCAGTAGTATCGGGGGGGATCAGCCCCAGCATTTT,once,TRBV19,TRBJ1-5,-
CASSVVVAPGDDTQYF,TGTGCCAGCAGCGTAGTGGTAGCCCCCGGTGACGATACGCAGTATTTT,-,TRBV9,TRBJ2-3,-
CASSFGGEQYF,TGTGCCAGCAGTTTCGGGGGAGAGCAGTACTTC,-,TRBV27,TRBJ2-7,-
CASSFLATSQETQYF,TGTGCCAGCAGTTTTTTGGCGACCTCACAAGAGACCCAGTACTTC,-,TRBV27,TRBJ2-5,-
CASSVELAAPFHEQYF,TGTGCCAGCAGCGTGGAACTAGCGGCCCCTTTTCACGAGCAGTACTTC,-,TRBV9,TRBJ2-7,TRBD2
CASRNEGPVKLFF,TGTGCCAGCAGAAATGAGGGGCCGGTAAAACTGTTTTTT,-,TRBV6-1,TRBJ1-4,-
CASSYGEMNTEAFF,TGTGCCAGCAGTTACGGGGAGATGAACACTGAAGCTTTCTTT,-,TRBV6-5,TRBJ1-1,-
CASSPQGVSNQPQHF,TGTGCCAGCAGTCCCCAGGGGGTTAGCAATCAGCCCCAGCATTTT,-,TRBV6-6,TRBJ1-5,TRBD1
CASSSPGGGYEQYF,TGTGCCAGCAGCTCCCCCGGAGGGGGCTACGAGCAGTACTTC,-,TRBV7-2,TRBJ2-7,-
CASSVGDRADTQYF,TGTGCCAGCAGCGTGGGGGACCGCGCAGATACGCAGTATTTT,-,TRBV9,TRBJ2-3,-
CASSPIGLEGPGTQYF,TGTGCCAGCAGCCCAATCGGACTCGAGGGCCCCGGGACCCAGTACTTC,-,TRBV7-6,TRBJ2-5,-
CASRQTGTPTYEQYF,TGTGCCAGCAGGCAGACAGGGACCCCGACCTACGAGCAGTACTTC,once,TRBV2,TRBJ2-7,TRBD1
CASSLGAGGPYTEAFF,TGCGCCAGCAGCTTGGGGGCAGGGGGCCCTTACACTGAAGCTTTCTTT,-,TRBV5-1,TRBJ1-1,TRBD1
CASSLTSLLPPLNSYNEQFF,TGTGCCAGCAGCTTAACCTCCCTCCTACCTCCTCTTAACTCCTACAATGAGCAGTTCTTC,-,TRBV7-3,TRBJ2-1,-
CASSLDRANTIYF,TGTGCCAGCAGCCTGGACAGGGCGAACACCATATATTTT,-,TRBV5-8,TRBJ1-3,TRBD1
CASSQEPTGGTDTQYF,TGTGCCAGCAGCCAGGAACCTACAGGGGGCACAGATACGCAGTATTTT,-,TRBV4-2,TRBJ2-3,TRBD1
CASSQDGAGSHGFF,TGCGCCAGCAGCCAAGATGGGGCAGGGTCCCATGGTTTCTTT,-,TRBV4-1,TRBJ1-1,-
CASSLDRGSNSPLHF,TGTGCCAGCAGTCTAGACAGGGGATCAAATTCACCCCTCCACTTT,-,TRBV27,TRBJ1-6,TRBD1
CASCSTGSGTQYF,TGTGCCAGCTGCTCTACCGGGAGTGGGACGCAGTATTTT,-,TRBV7-2,TRBJ2-3,-
CASSQSQGATTEAFF,TGCGCCAGCAGCCAATCCCAGGGGGCGACGACTGAAGCTTTCTTT,-,TRBV4-1,TRBJ1-1,TRBD1
CASSQTGRYDYGYTF,TGTGCCAGCAGTCAGACAGGGAGGTATGACTATGGCTACACCTTC,-,TRBV6-6,TRBJ1-2,TRBD1
CASSLNPGKAFF,TGTGCCAGCAGCTTAAATCCGGGGAAGGCTTTCTTT,once,TRBV7-2,TRBJ1-1,-
CASSMEGYEQFF,TGTGCCAGCAGTATGGAGGGGTATGAGCAGTTCTTC,-,TRBV27,TRBJ2-1,-
CSVGRQFNEKLFF,TGCAGCGTCGGTAGACAGTTTAATGAAAAACTGTTTTTT,-,TRBV29-1,TRBJ1-4,-
CASSPMVLSGNTIYF,TGTGCCAGCTCACCCATGGTCCTCTCTGGAAACACCATATATTTT,-,TRBV18,TRBJ1-3,-
CASSAGDRDYNTEAFF,TGTGCCAGCAGCGCTGGGGACAGGGATTACAACACTGAAGCTTTCTTT,-,TRBV9,TRBJ1-1,TRBD1
CASSLASYTEAFF,TGCGCCAGCAGCTTGGCCTCTTACACTGAAGCTTTCTTT,-,TRBV5-1,TRBJ1-1,-
CASSPLKDSGNTIYF,TGTGCCAGCAGCCCCCTCAAGGACAGTGGAAACACCATATATTTT,-,TRBV6-5,TRBJ1-3,-
CASRSMRAPQHF,TGTGCCAGCAGGTCCATGCGGGCGCCCCAGCATTTT,-,TRBV9,TRBJ1-5,-
CASSYRGGDEQYF,TGTGCCAGCTCTTACAGGGGAGGTGACGAGCAGTACTTC,-,TRBV18,TRBJ2-7,-
CASSVQDGGAARETQYF,TGTGCCAGCAGCGTACAAGACGGGGGGGCCGCAAGGGAGACCCAGTACTTC,-,TRBV9,TRBJ2-5,TRBD2
CASSLNPTDTQYF,TGTGCCAGCAGCTTAAATCCTACAGATACGCAGTATTTT,-,TRBV7-2,TRBJ2-3,-
CASSLEVGLAGINEQFF,TGTGCCAGCAGCTTAGAAGTGGGACTAGCGGGGATCAATGAGCAGTTCTTC,-,TRBV7-9,TRBJ2-1,TRBD2
CASSRVDNENFYTF,TGTGCCAGTAGTCGGGTGGACAACGAAAACTTCTACACCTTC,-,TRBV19,TRBJ1-2,-
CATSRVQETQYF,TGTGCCACCAGCAGAGTCCAAGAGACCCAGTACTTC,-,TRBV15,TRBJ2-5,-
CASSIDRSSYNEQFF,TGTGCCAGTAGTATCGACCGTAGCTCCTACAATGAGCAGTTCTTC,-,TRBV19,TRBJ2-1,-
CASSLGTGQGYTF,TGTGCCAGCAGCTTAGGGACAGGGCAAGGCTACACCTTC,-,TRBV11-2,TRBJ1-2,TRBD1
CASSAGGGEQYF,TGTGCCAGCAGCGCCGGGGGGGGCGAGCAGTACTTC,-,TRBV9,TRBJ2-7,TRBD2